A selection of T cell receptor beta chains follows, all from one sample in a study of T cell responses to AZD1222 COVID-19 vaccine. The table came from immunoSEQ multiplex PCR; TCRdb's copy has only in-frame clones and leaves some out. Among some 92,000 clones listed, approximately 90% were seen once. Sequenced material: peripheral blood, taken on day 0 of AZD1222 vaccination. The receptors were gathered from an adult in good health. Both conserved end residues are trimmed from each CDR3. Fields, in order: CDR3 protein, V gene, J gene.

ASSKYTEAF	TRBV6-5	TRBJ1-1
SVTGTVASYEQY	TRBV29-1	TRBJ2-7
ASSLAHHSGRADSSYEQY	TRBV5-1	TRBJ2-7
ASSPFLGRGGEQY	TRBV28	TRBJ2-7
ASSLAALAGGPRYEQY	TRBV7-9	TRBJ2-7
ASALGGTTSQETQY	TRBV5-1	TRBJ2-5
ASSYRYEQY	TRBV5-6	TRBJ2-7
AWSVMARSVRETQY	TRBV30	TRBJ2-5
AWSAKGSRSTEAF	TRBV30	TRBJ1-1
ASSLDGTSGVYQETQY	TRBV5-4	TRBJ2-5
ASSLDRGHGYT	TRBV6-5	TRBJ1-2
ASSPTSGRVTDTQY	TRBV5-5	TRBJ2-3
ASSQGLGDYGYT	TRBV4-1	TRBJ1-2
ATQGGWNTEAF	TRBV28	TRBJ1-1
ASTEQGDGYT	TRBV6-1	TRBJ1-2
ASSPPGQTQPQH	TRBV18	TRBJ1-5